The entry below describes one T cell receptor (beta chain). Its antigen is currently unknown. The data stem from a study of T cells in Graves' hyperthyroidism and ophthalmopathy. Study-level findings and limits: From stable hyperthyroidism, ophthalmopathy was separated by a 13 V-J model. Blood also carried most thyroid clonotypes expanded above 0.001.

Pregnant or lactating patients were excluded, as were those with uncontrolled infection or other autoimmune disease. Thyroid ultrasound, orbital computed tomography, clinical symptoms, and serum thyroxine and TRAb underpinned diagnoses. With 4 bases removed from V and 4 bases from J, the gap between germline ends came to 20 bases. CDR1 is SGDLS, CDR2 YYNGEE, per germline. This CDR3 has 16 residues. It was RNA transcripts that yielded the amplified TCR beta CDR3 regions. Carried out on the TCR CDR3, a first-round RT-PCR used the HTBI primer set. TCRdb called the multiplex PCR reads again in MiXCR, with one record for every CDR3 protein. The table shows around 660,000 distinct CDR3 sequences, with roughly 46% occurring only once.

The receptor was derived from an adult man with Graves' disease, either hyperthyroidism or ophthalmopathy (not recorded which). The rearrangement joins TRBV9 to TRBJ2-5; TRBD2 is a possible D gene (6 bases). Sample: peripheral blood or thyroid tissue (not recorded which). The CDR3 DNA follows: TGTGCCAGCAGCTCCGAGGAATCCGGGAGTAGAGAGACCCAGTACTTC. Its translation is CASSSEESGSRETQYF.